The 13 T cell receptor beta chains presented below share a single source sample, sequenced in a study of control samples from healthy donors and cancer patients. The method was immunoSEQ multiplex PCR; TCRdb's version includes in-frame clones alone and lacks a portion of them. This table has about 120,000 clones, around 90% appearing once. Sequencing was done on a sample of blood. All receptors derive from a middle-aged man in good health.

The V and J genes are TRBV6-4 and TRBJ2-1; D is unresolved. Trimming stripped 2 bases from V and 10 bases from J, with 15 bases between. The germline V gene encodes CDR1 MRHNA and CDR2 SNTAGT. CDR3 size: 14 residues. The CDR3 bases are TGTGCCAGCAGTGACCACAATCGCGGTACGGAGCAGTTCTTC. It is translated as CASSDHNRGTEQFF.

The V and J genes are TRBV9 and TRBJ2-2; D gene ambiguous. Trimming cost V 5 bases and J 6 bases, with 14 bases left between them. The CDR3 is 14 residues long. Germline V CDR1 and CDR2: SGDLS, YYNGEE. CDR3 in amino acids: CASRVMDVAGELFF. Here the CDR3 DNA reads TGTGCCAGCAGAGTCATGGACGTCGCCGGGGAGCTGTTTTTT.

The J gene is TRBJ1-2, the V gene TRBV23-1; the match to TRBD1 covers 11 bases. TRBV23-1 is noted as an ORF with a role that remains uncertain. The junction had 6 bases not matched to a gene; V was cut back by 6 bases and J by 6 bases. This CDR3 comprises 14 residues. The CDR3 nucleotides read TGCGCCAGCAGACCCGGGACAGGGGGTGATGGCTACACCTTC. Encoded protein: CASRPGTGGDGYTF.

The chain recombines TRBV3-1 (or the pseudogene TRBV3-2) with TRBJ2-5, with 12 positions matching TRBD1. Per the germline V gene, CDR1 is LGHDT and CDR2 is YNNKEL (reference sequence). The CDR3 totals 14 residues. With V trimmed by 4 bases and J by 7 bases, 4 bases remained unmatched. The CDR3 reads CASSPGQGAMTQYF. As DNA, the CDR3 is TGTGCCAGCAGCCCGGGACAGGGGGCTATGACCCAGTACTTC.

The V and J genes are TRBV18 and TRBJ1-1; D unresolved. Trimming removed 3 bases from V and 7 bases from J, with 18 bases in between. The germline V gene encodes CDR1 KGHSH and CDR2 LQKENI. This CDR3 contains 15 residues. CDR3: CASSPLRPLVVEAFF. The CDR3 nucleotides are TGTGCCAGCTCACCCCTACGACCTCTGGTGGTTGAAGCTTTCTTT. Full variable domain (outside the CDR3, taken from reference TRBV18 and TRBJ1-1): NAGVMQNPRHLVRRRGQEARLRCSPMKGHSHVYWYRQLPEEGLKFMVYLQKENIIDESGMPKERFSAEFPKEGPSILRIQQVVRGDSAAYFCASSPLRPLVVEAFFGQGTRLTVV.

CDR3 region: CASSEDAGLYNEQFF. The DNA for the CDR3 is TGCGCCAGCAGTGAGGACGCGGGATTGTACAATGAGCAGTTCTTC. V gene TRBV10-1 combines with J gene TRBJ2-1; possible D gene TRBD2, 6 bases. V gave up 2 bases and J gave up 4 bases, with 12 bases separating them. The CDR3 consists of 15 residues. Per the germline V gene, CDR1 is WNHNN and CDR2 is SYGVQD (reference sequence).

This sequence joins TRBV3-1 (or the pseudogene TRBV3-2) and TRBJ1-5, with D uncertain. The germline V and J ends were trimmed by 5 bases and 0 bases, with 5 bases remaining between them. The CDR3 runs to 13 residues. Germline CDR1 is LGHDT and CDR2 is YNNKEL (reference sequence). This chain's CDR3 is CASSSHSNQPQHF. The CDR3 DNA reads as TGTGCCAGCAGCTCACATAGCAATCAGCCCCAGCATTTT.

This chain joins TRBV5-6 and TRBJ1-2; the D is unclear. This CDR3 contains 12 residues. The germline V gene has CDR1 SGHDT and CDR2 YYEEEE. V lost 4 bases and J lost 10, with 14 bases in between. The CDR3 DNA reads TGTGCCAGCAGCCTGGACGACGGGCCCTACACCTTC. Amino acids: CASSLDDGPYTF.

V usage is TRBV5-5 and J usage is TRBJ2-7; D unresolved. The V gene lost 0 bases and the J gene lost 0 bases, with 10 bases spanning the gap. CDR1 is SGHKS and CDR2 is YYEKEE in the germline V gene (reference sequence). CDR3 length: 15 residues. For the CDR3, the DNA is TGTGCCAGCAGCTTGGGTCCAAAGAGCTCCTACGAGCAGTACTTC. Its translation: CASSLGPKSSYEQYF.

This clone occurred once. The V call is TRBV3-1 (or the pseudogene TRBV3-2), the J call TRBJ2-1; D gene uncertain. This CDR3 region has 16 residues. CDR1 and CDR2 (germline): LGHDT, YNNKEL (reference sequence). V was shortened by 1 base and J by 1 base, with 11 bases between the two germline ends. CDR3 loop: CASSQGKGISYNEQFF. The CDR3 bases are TGTGCCAGCAGCCAAGGTAAGGGAATATCCTACAATGAGCAGTTCTTC.

J is TRBJ1-6 and V is TRBV28; D remains unclear. Germline assignment: CDR1 MDHEN and CDR2 SYDVKM. This CDR3 has 16 amino acids. Trimming removed 1 base from V and 7 bases from J, with 14 bases in between. This CDR3 reads CASSLLSRMGNSPLHF. The CDR3 nucleotides read TGTGCCAGCAGTTTATTGTCACGGATGGGGAATTCACCCCTCCACTTT.

V gene TRBV10-3 combines with J gene TRBJ2-7; 7 bases line up with TRBD2. The CDR3 runs 14 residues. Germline CDR1 and CDR2: ENHRY and SYGVKD. Trimming removed 4 bases from V and 3 bases from J; junction bases left unmatched: 6. CDR3 in DNA: TGTGCCATCAGTGGGAGCGGGAAGAACTACGAGCAGTACTTC. Residues: CAISGSGKNYEQYF.

The gene calls are TRBV19 and TRBJ2-4; D gene uncertain. Germline V gives CDR1 LNHDA, CDR2 SQIVND (reference sequence). This CDR3 comprises 13 residues. V was trimmed by 7 bases and J by 1 base, leaving 8 bases between them. For the CDR3, the DNA is TGTGCCAGTATGGAGCTGGCCAAAAACATTCAGTACTTC. This codes for CASMELAKNIQYF.